Detailed here is one T cell receptor (beta chain). V lost 10 bases, J lost 3 bases, and 11 bases stayed unmatched. CDR3 length: 15 amino acids. Per germline, CDR1 KGHSH and CDR2 LQKENI. This entry comes from a study of blood T cell repertoires in COVID-19. Looking at the study overall: Whether acute or convalescent, the COVID-19 samples came from the United States, Italy and Spain. T cells, B-cell-depleted T cells, or PBMCs supplied cDNA or gDNA.

In the authors' methods: Amplification with reference gene primers provided the estimates of nucleated cell counts. Clones were read by immunoSEQ multiplex PCR, and TCRdb kept only the in-frame ones, dropping some. The V and J calls and clone size were taken over from that table, and D and trimming were inferred from the DNA. In the table there are about 100,000 clones, 88% of which are singletons. The sample consisted of peripheral blood. The chain couples TRBV18 to TRBJ2-3; 9 nucleotides line up with TRBD1. The origin of this receptor is a human donor in a cohort sampled during active COVID-19. The CDR3: CATIQGASRTDTQYF. In DNA, the CDR3 is TGTGCCACCATACAGGGGGCATCGCGAACAGATACGCAGTATTTT.